This T cell receptor beta chain stems from a study of T-cell memory formation after mild COVID-19. From the 5' RACE reads, TCRdb called clonotypes with MiXCR, one entry per CDR3 protein. There are more than 400,000 distinct CDR3 sequences in the sample; 15% to 20% occur only once, and about 12% lies in the top ten. This clonotype was found a few times. Germline V lookup: CDR1 SGHTA, CDR2 FQGNSA. The CDR3 loop spans 16 amino acids. V was pared by 3 bases and J by 6 bases, with 8 bases of the junction left unmatched. The clonotype comes from an adult woman who had mild COVID-19 (a few samples of this study predate the infection). Cell type and time point are not known. This chain links TRBV7-2 with TRBJ2-3; 11 bases map to TRBD2. The sample consisted of PBMCs or a T cell subset sorted from them (not recorded which). The CDR3 DNA is TGTGCCAGCAGCTTTGGTATGACTAGCGGGATTGATACGCAGTATTTT. Protein sequence: CASSFGMTSGIDTQYF.